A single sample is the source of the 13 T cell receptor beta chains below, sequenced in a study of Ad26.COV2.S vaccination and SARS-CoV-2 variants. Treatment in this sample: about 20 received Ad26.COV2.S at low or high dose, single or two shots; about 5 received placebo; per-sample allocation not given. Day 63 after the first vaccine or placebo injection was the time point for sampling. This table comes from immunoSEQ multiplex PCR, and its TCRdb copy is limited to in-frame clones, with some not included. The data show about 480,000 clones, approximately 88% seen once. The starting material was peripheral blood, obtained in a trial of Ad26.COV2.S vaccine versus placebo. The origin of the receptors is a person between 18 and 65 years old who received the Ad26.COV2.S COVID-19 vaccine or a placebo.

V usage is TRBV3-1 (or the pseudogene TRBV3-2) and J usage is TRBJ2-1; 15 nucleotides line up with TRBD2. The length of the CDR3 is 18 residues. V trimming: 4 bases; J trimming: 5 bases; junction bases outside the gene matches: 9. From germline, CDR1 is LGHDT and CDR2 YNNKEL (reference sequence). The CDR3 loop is CASSRGPGLAGGNNEQFF. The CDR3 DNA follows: TGTGCCAGCAGCCGGGGGCCCGGACTAGCGGGAGGGAACAATGAGCAGTTCTTC.

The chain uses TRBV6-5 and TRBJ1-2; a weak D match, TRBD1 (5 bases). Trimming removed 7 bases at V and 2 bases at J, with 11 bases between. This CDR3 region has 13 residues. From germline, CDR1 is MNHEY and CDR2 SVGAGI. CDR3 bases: TGTGCCAGCACCCCTGACAGAAACTATGGCTACACCTTC. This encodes CASTPDRNYGYTF.

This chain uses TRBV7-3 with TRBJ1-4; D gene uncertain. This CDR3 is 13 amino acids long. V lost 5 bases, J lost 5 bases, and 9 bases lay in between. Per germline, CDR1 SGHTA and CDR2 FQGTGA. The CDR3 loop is CASSTHQNEKLFF. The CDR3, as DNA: TGTGCCAGCAGCACCCACCAGAATGAAAAACTGTTTTTT.

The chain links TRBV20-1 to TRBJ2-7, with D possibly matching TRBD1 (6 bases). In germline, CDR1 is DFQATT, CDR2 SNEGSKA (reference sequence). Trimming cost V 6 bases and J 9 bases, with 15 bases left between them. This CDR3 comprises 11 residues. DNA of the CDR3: TGCAGTGCGTCTACAGGGAACACGCAGTACTTC. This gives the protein CSASTGNTQYF.

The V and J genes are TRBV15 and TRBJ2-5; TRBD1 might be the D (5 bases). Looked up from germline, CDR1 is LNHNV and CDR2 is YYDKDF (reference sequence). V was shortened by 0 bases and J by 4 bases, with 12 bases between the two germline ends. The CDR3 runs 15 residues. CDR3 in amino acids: CATSRDRVGVETQYF. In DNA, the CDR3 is TGTGCCACCAGCAGAGATCGCGTAGGGGTAGAGACCCAGTACTTC.

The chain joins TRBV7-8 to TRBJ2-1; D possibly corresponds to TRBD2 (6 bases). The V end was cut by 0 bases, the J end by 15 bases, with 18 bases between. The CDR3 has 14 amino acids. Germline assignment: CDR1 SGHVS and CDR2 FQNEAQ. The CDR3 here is CASSLALLTSQWFF. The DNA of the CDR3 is TGTGCCAGCAGCTTAGCACTTTTGACTAGTCAGTGGTTCTTC.

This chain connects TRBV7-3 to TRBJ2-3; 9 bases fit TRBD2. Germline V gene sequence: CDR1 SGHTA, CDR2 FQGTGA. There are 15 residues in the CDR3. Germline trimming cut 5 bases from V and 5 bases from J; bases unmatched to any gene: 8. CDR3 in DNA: TGTGCCAGCAGCCCGGCGGGAGGGCCAATAGATACGCAGTATTTT. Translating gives CASSPAGGPIDTQYF.

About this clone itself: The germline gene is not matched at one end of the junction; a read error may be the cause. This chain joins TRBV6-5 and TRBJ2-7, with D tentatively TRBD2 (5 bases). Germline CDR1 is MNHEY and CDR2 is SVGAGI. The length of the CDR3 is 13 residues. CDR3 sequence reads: CASSSVAGYAQYF. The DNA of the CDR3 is TGTGCCAGCAGTTCCGTCGCGGGCTACGCGCAGTACTTC.

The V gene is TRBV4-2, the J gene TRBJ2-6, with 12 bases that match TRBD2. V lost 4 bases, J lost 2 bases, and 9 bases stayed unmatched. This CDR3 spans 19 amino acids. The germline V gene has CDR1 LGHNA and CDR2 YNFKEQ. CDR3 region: CASSLHSSGRVPGANVLTF. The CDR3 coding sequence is TGTGCCAGCAGCCTCCACTCTAGCGGGAGGGTTCCTGGGGCCAACGTCCTGACTTTC.

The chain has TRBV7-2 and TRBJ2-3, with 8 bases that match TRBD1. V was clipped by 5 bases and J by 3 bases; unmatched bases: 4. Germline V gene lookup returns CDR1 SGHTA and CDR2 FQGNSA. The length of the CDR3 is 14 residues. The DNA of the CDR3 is TGTGCCAGCAGCCCCCAGGGGGCTACAGATACGCAGTATTTT. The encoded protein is CASSPQGATDTQYF.

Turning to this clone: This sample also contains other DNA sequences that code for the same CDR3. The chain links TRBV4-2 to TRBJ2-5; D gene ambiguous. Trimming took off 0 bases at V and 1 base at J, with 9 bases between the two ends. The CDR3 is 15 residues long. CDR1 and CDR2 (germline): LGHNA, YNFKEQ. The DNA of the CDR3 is TGTGCCAGCAGCCAAGAAGGTGGCAGCCAAGAGACCCAGTACTTC. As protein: CASSQEGGSQETQYF.

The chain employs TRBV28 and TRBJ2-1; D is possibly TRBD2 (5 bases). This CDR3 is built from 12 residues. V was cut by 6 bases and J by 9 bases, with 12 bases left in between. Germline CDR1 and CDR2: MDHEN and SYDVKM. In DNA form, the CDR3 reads TGTGCCAGCAGCGCAACTAGGGTTGAGCAGTTCTTC. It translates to CASSATRVEQFF.

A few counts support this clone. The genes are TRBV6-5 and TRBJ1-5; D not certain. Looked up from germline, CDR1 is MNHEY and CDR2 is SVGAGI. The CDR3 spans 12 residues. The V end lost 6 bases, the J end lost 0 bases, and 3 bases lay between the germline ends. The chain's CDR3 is CASRNSNQPQHF. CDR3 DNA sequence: TGTGCCAGCAGAAATAGCAATCAGCCCCAGCATTTT.